The 8 T cell receptor beta chains presented below share a single source sample, sequenced in a study of metastatic and nonmetastatic thyroid tumors. Through MiXCR, TCRdb re-clonotyped the PCR reads. The data show about 43,000 clones, with around 3.1% seen just once and 10% held by the top ten. All patients were untreated before thyroid surgery. The sample taken for sequencing was blood. These receptors were collected from a female donor with papillary thyroid cancer or a benign thyroid nodule (not recorded which). Some clones in this sample may be carry-over from other donors' samples.

This clone has a handful of counts. This rearrangement joins TRBV11-2 to TRBJ2-5, with D hard to call. CDR1 SGHAT and CDR2 FQNNGV come from the germline V gene. This CDR3 spans 15 amino acids. The V end lost 1 base, the J end lost 1 base, and 10 bases lay between the germline ends. The CDR3 DNA follows: TGTGCCAGCAGCTTAGGTCGCCACCCCCAAGAGACCCAGTACTTC. The encoded protein is CASSLGRHPQETQYF.

This clone was counted a few times. The V gene is TRBV5-1, the J gene TRBJ2-2; D unclear. The germline V gene encodes CDR1 SGHRS and CDR2 YFSETQ. The V and J ends lost 0 bases and 4 bases respectively, with 7 bases between them. This CDR3 region has 14 residues. CDR3 residues: CASSLVLFTGELFF. The CDR3 bases are TGCGCCAGCAGCTTGGTGTTGTTCACCGGGGAGCTGTTTTTT.

This clone was found a few times. The chain uses TRBV24-1 and TRBJ1-5; a possible D gene is TRBD1 (5 bases). With 4 bases removed from V and 6 bases from J, the gap between germline ends came to 9 bases. Germline V gene data show CDR1 as KGHDR and CDR2 as SFDVKD. The CDR3 is made up of 13 amino acids. Here the CDR3 reads CATSEGESQPQHF. CDR3 bases: TGTGCCACCAGTGAAGGGGAAAGTCAGCCCCAGCATTTT.

This rearrangement joins TRBV25-1 to TRBJ2-2; D unresolved. The CDR3 totals 15 residues. Germline assignment: CDR1 MGHDK and CDR2 SYGVNS. V was trimmed by 2 bases and J by 3 bases, leaving 10 bases between them. CDR3 DNA: TGTGCCAGCAGTGAACCTGGCTTGGACACCGGGGAGCTGTTTTTT. Its translation is CASSEPGLDTGELFF.

This clone was picked up many times. The chain recombines TRBV7-3 with TRBJ2-1; 11 bases agree with TRBD2. This CDR3 is built from 15 residues. With 6 bases clipped from V and 6 bases from J, the junction kept 7 bases outside the gene matches. Germline lookup yields CDR1 SGHTA and CDR2 FQGTGA. The CDR3: CASRVTSGSFNEQFF. The CDR3 DNA follows: TGTGCCAGCAGGGTCACTAGCGGGAGTTTCAATGAGCAGTTCTTC.

The chain employs TRBV6-2 or TRBV6-3 and TRBJ1-1; D gene ambiguous. Trimming took off 2 bases at V and 1 base at J, with 5 bases between the two ends. The CDR3 sequence is 13 residues long. Per the germline V gene, CDR1 is MNHEY and CDR2 is SVGEGT. The CDR3 loop reads CASSYGENTEAFF. The CDR3 nucleotides read TGTGCCAGCAGTTACGGGGAGAACACTGAAGCTTTCTTT.

This clone was seen a handful of times. This rearrangement joins TRBV7-9 to TRBJ2-5, with 8 bases matching TRBD1. The CDR3 consists of 15 residues. CDR1 SEHNR and CDR2 FQNEAQ come from the germline V gene (reference sequence). V gave up 5 bases and J gave up 2 bases; unmatched junction bases: 7. CDR3 sequence reads: CASSRGTGLQETQYF. For the CDR3, the DNA is TGTGCCAGCAGCCGCGGGACAGGACTTCAAGAGACCCAGTACTTC.

This clone has only a few counts. The chain recombines TRBV6-1 with TRBJ2-3; 10 nucleotides agree with TRBD2. The CDR3 sequence is 15 residues long. Germline V gives CDR1 MNHNS, CDR2 SASEGT. J gave up 4 bases and V 2 bases, and 3 bases lay outside the gene matches. CDR3 coding DNA: TGTGCCAGCAGTGAAAAAGCGGGAGGGCCAGATACGCAGTATTTT. Translation: CASSEKAGGPDTQYF.